The 28 T cell receptor beta chains below were found in one sample sequenced in a study of naive and memory T cell subsets. Two oligonucleotides, mixed equimolar, formed the beta constant-region primer covering TRBC1 and TRBC2. Four rounds of PCR amplified the ligated cDNA using nested alpha and beta constant-region primers plus SP2. In TCRdb, the UMI-ligation and nested PCR reads were re-called with MiXCR into one record per CDR3 protein. The sample includes approximately 80,000 distinct CDR3 sequences, over 8.5% of them seen just once. Sequencing input: naive CD8+ T cells from blood. These receptors were collected from a human donor in good health.

This chain links TRBV10-2 with TRBJ2-7; perhaps TRBD1 as D (5 bases). The V end was cut by 2 bases, the J end by 4 bases, with 6 bases between. CDR3 length: 12 residues. Germline-derived CDR1 and CDR2 are WSHSY and SAAADI. The CDR3 DNA reads as TGCGCCAGCAGTGAGGCAGGGTACGAGCAGTACTTC. Translating it yields CASSEAGYEQYF.

V and J are TRBV12-5 and TRBJ1-1; 9 bases align to TRBD1. With 5 bases clipped from V and 5 bases from J, the junction kept 12 bases outside the gene matches. The CDR3 sequence is 16 residues long. CDR1 is LGHNT and CDR2 is FRNRAP in the germline V gene. The CDR3 DNA sequence: TGTGCTAGTGGTCCACAGGGAAGGACAGGGGTTACTGAAGCTTTCTTT. Amino acid sequence: CASGPQGRTGVTEAFF.

This clonotype appeared a few times. The rearrangement uses TRBV2 and TRBJ2-1, with TRBD2 matching 7 bases. CDR1 and CDR2 from the germline V gene are SNHLY and FYNNEI. After removal of 3 bases from V and 7 bases from J, the junction contained 9 bases not matched to a gene. This CDR3 comprises 15 residues. The DNA of the CDR3 is TGTGCCAGCAGTGAGGAGCGGGATATCTTAAATGAGCAGTTCTTC. The encoded protein is CASSEERDILNEQFF.

This clonotype was seen repeatedly, ten times or more. V and J are TRBV29-1 and TRBJ1-1, with D uncertain. The germline CDR1 and CDR2 sequences are SQVTM and ANQGSEA. Trimming took off 7 bases at V and 6 bases at J, with 9 bases between the two ends. The CDR3 is made up of 10 amino acids. The CDR3 reads CSGGGSEAFF. The CDR3 DNA reads TGCAGCGGAGGAGGGTCTGAAGCTTTCTTT.

This clonotype occurred many times. An end of the junction differs from the germline gene, which may be a read error. This chain joins TRBV5-1 and TRBJ2-1; 7 bases are shared with TRBD1. CDR1 and CDR2 (germline): SGHRS, YFSETQ. This CDR3 spans 15 amino acids. CDR3 in DNA: TGCGCCAGCACCTTGGGACAGAGCTCCTACAATGAGCAGTTCTTC. Amino acids: CASTLGQSSYNEQFF.

This clonotype was seen many times. The J gene is TRBJ2-3, the V gene TRBV11-2; 8 nucleotides line up with TRBD2. Germline CDR1 SGHAT, CDR2 FQNNGV. J gave up 2 bases and V 1 base, and 5 bases lay outside the gene matches. There are 16 residues in the CDR3. The CDR3 region has the DNA TGTGCCAGCAGCTTAGCGGGAGGGGATCCCACAGATACGCAGTATTTT. As protein: CASSLAGGDPTDTQYF.

This chain joins TRBV6-1 and TRBJ1-4; D is possibly TRBD1 (6 bases). This CDR3 is 16 amino acids long. Trimming cost V 2 bases and J 5 bases, with 15 bases left between them. CDR1 and CDR2 (germline): MNHNS, SASEGT. CDR3 amino acids: CASSELVRTVNEKLFF. The CDR3 nucleotides read TGTGCCAGCAGTGAATTGGTTAGGACAGTGAATGAAAAACTGTTTTTT.

This clonotype occurred many times. V usage is TRBV2 and J usage is TRBJ2-1, with a weak D call TRBD2 (5 bases). CDR3 length: 13 amino acids. V was cut by 2 bases and J by 6 bases, with 8 bases left in between. In germline, CDR1 is SNHLY, CDR2 FYNNEI. The chain's CDR3 is CASSELAGNEQFF. The CDR3 DNA reads TGTGCCAGCAGTGAACTAGCTGGCAATGAGCAGTTCTTC. The entire variable domain, with the rest obtained from reference TRBV2 and TRBJ2-1, is as follows: EPEVTQTPSHQVTQMGQEVILRCVPISNHLYFYWYRQILGQKVEFLVSFYNNEISEKSEIFDDQFSVERPDGSNFTLKIRSTKLEDSAMYFCASSELAGNEQFFGPGTRLTVL.

This clonotype was found a few times. The chain carries TRBV7-9 and TRBJ2-7; 9 bases line up with TRBD2. The CDR3 contains 15 residues. Germline CDR1 reads SEHNR; CDR2 reads FQNEAQ (reference sequence). Trimming at V came to 4 bases and at J to 2 bases, leaving 6 bases not matched to a gene. The CDR3 DNA sequence: TGTGCCAGCAGCTACGGGGCTAGCGGGACCTACGAGCAGTACTTC. Translation: CASSYGASGTYEQYF.

This clonotype was picked up many times. The chain has TRBV20-1 and TRBJ2-7, with D possibly being TRBD1 or TRBD2 (5 bases each). This CDR3 has 13 residues. CDR1 is DFQATT and CDR2 is SNEGSKA in the germline V gene (reference sequence). Trimming stripped 2 bases from V and 5 bases from J, with 13 bases between. The CDR3 loop reads CSARYGGGNEQYF. The DNA for the CDR3 is TGCAGTGCTAGATATGGGGGTGGGAACGAGCAGTACTTC.

This clonotype has at least ten counts. The rearrangement links TRBV19 to TRBJ1-1; D is perhaps TRBD1 (5 bases). Germline CDR1 is LNHDA and CDR2 is SQIVND (reference sequence). V gave up 10 bases and J gave up 2 bases, with 17 bases separating them. The CDR3 loop spans 14 amino acids. In DNA, the CDR3 is TGTGCCACCCAGGGACGGGGGGGAAACACTGAAGCTTTCTTT. It yields the protein CATQGRGGNTEAFF.

This clonotype was counted many times. This chain connects TRBV25-1 to TRBJ1-5; 8 nucleotides align to TRBD1. The CDR3 contains 14 residues. The J segment lost 7 bases and the V segment lost 3 bases, leaving 5 bases of the junction unmatched. Germline V gene sequence: CDR1 MGHDK, CDR2 SYGVNS. The CDR3 loop is CASSDGQGEQPQHF. The DNA for the CDR3 is TGTGCCAGCAGTGATGGACAGGGCGAACAGCCCCAGCATTTT.

The chain links TRBV29-1 to TRBJ2-6, with a tentative D call TRBD1 (6 bases). Per the germline V gene, CDR1 is SQVTM and CDR2 is ANQGSEA. V gave up 0 bases and J gave up 4 bases, with 16 bases separating them. The CDR3 sequence is 17 residues long. This chain's CDR3 is CSVEDRIQGDGANVLTF. In DNA form, the CDR3 reads TGCAGCGTTGAAGATCGGATACAGGGCGACGGGGCCAACGTCCTGACTTTC.

This clonotype was seen at least ten times. The genes are TRBV29-1 and TRBJ2-1, with TRBD2 as a possible D gene (6 bases). The ends were cut back, 6 bases at V and 3 bases at J, with 21 bases in the middle. CDR3 length: 16 amino acids. The germline gives CDR1 SQVTM, CDR2 ANQGSEA. The CDR3 DNA is TGCAGCGTGGACTCGATAGCGGAGGCCCTCTACAATGAGCAGTTCTTC. Protein: CSVDSIAEALYNEQFF.

This clonotype showed up just a few times. The CDR3 loop is CASSLERRSSYEQYF. The CDR3 DNA reads TGTGCCAGCAGCTTGGAACGGAGAAGCTCCTACGAGCAGTACTTC. This chain links TRBV5-6 with TRBJ2-7; D gene ambiguous. Trimming took off 0 bases at V and 0 bases at J, with 10 bases between the two ends. The CDR3 is 15 amino acids. CDR1 SGHDT and CDR2 YYEEEE come from the germline V gene.

This clonotype has more than one count but fewer than ten. J is TRBJ2-7 and V is TRBV29-1; 9 bases are a match to TRBD2. There are 14 residues in the CDR3. Losses at the gene ends were 7 bases for V and 3 bases for J; bases not matched to a gene: 10. In germline, CDR1 is SQVTM, CDR2 ANQGSEA. CDR3 DNA sequence: TGCAGCGGCCGAGGGGCTAGCGGGAACTACGAGCAGTACTTC. It encodes CSGRGASGNYEQYF.

V usage is TRBV2 and J usage is TRBJ2-7; TRBD2 might be the D (5 bases). Germline assignment: CDR1 SNHLY and CDR2 FYNNEI. The CDR3 length is 13 residues. The V end was cut by 10 bases, the J end by 6 bases, with 19 bases between. In DNA, the CDR3 is TGTGCCACCCCAACGGCGGCGGGCCTCGAGCAGTACTTC. As protein: CATPTAAGLEQYF.

Ten or more counts support this clonotype. The rearrangement joins TRBV7-2 to TRBJ2-7; D ambiguous. Germline V gene lookup returns CDR1 SGHTA and CDR2 FQGNSA. The CDR3 extends over 12 amino acids. Trimming took off 5 bases at V and 3 bases at J, with 8 bases between the two ends. CDR3 nucleotides: TGTGCCAGCAGCCATTGGGGCTACGAGCAGTACTTC. It codes for CASSHWGYEQYF.

J is TRBJ1-2 and V is TRBV25-1, with 7 bases aligning to TRBD1. Germline assignment: CDR1 MGHDK and CDR2 SYGVNS. The CDR3 is 14 amino acids. The V gene end was trimmed by 5 bases and the J gene end by 4 bases; junction bases not matched to a gene: 7. For the CDR3, the DNA is TGTGCCAGCAGTACCGGGACAGATAGCTATGGCTACACCTTC. Its protein is CASSTGTDSYGYTF.

A few counts support this clonotype. The V call is TRBV5-4, the J call TRBJ2-3, with TRBD2 matching over 8 bases. This CDR3 has 16 amino acids. The V segment lost 0 bases and the J segment 2 bases; nucleotides outside the gene matches: 5. Germline V gene lookup returns CDR1 SGHNT and CDR2 YYREEE (reference sequence). CDR3 nucleotides: TGTGCCAGCAGCTTGGGGGTAGCGGGGACCACAGATACGCAGTATTTT. Protein: CASSLGVAGTTDTQYF. The full variable domain, completed using reference TRBV5-4 and TRBJ2-3, is ETGVTQSPTHLIKTRGQQVTLRCSSQSGHNTVSWYQQALGQGPQFIFQYYREEENGRGNFPPRFSGLQFPNYSSELNVNALELDDSALYLCASSLGVAGTTDTQYFGPGTRLTVL.

In this sample, this clonotype turned up many times. J is TRBJ2-7 and V is TRBV29-1; D is undetermined. There are 13 residues in the CDR3. V was shortened by 3 bases and J by 2 bases, with 11 bases between the two germline ends. Germline values: CDR1 SQVTM, CDR2 ANQGSEA. The CDR3 DNA reads TGCAGCGTTGAGAGCCCCCTGGCCTACGAGCAGTACTTC. Its translation is CSVESPLAYEQYF.

This chain connects TRBV12-5 to TRBJ2-7; no clear D gene. This CDR3 spans 12 amino acids. Between the trimmed V and J ends, which lost 3 bases and 1 base, there was a span of 4 bases. Germline V lookup: CDR1 LGHNT, CDR2 FRNRAP. The CDR3 is CASGFQSYEQYF. The CDR3 DNA reads TGTGCTAGTGGTTTTCAGTCCTACGAGCAGTACTTC.

This clonotype was seen a handful of times. J is TRBJ2-7 and V is TRBV9; TRBD2 matches 8 bases. CDR1 is SGDLS, CDR2 YYNGEE, per germline. The CDR3 has 14 amino acids. Losses at the gene ends were 6 bases for V and 3 bases for J; bases not matched to a gene: 8. This CDR3 is CASTPTGGSYEQYF. DNA of the CDR3: TGTGCCAGCACCCCAACGGGAGGGAGCTACGAGCAGTACTTC.

This clonotype showed up many times. This chain uses TRBV6-2 or TRBV6-3 with TRBJ2-1, with a possible D match to TRBD2 (5 bases). Between the trimmed V and J ends, which lost 8 bases and 0 bases, there was a span of 14 bases. The CDR3 extends over 15 amino acids. In germline, CDR1 is MNHEY, CDR2 SVGEGT. This CDR3 is CASLGGSSSYNEQFF. The CDR3, as DNA: TGTGCCAGCTTGGGCGGGTCGAGCTCCTACAATGAGCAGTTCTTC.

Ten or more counts support this clonotype. V gene TRBV4-1 combines with J gene TRBJ2-7; D is uncertain. Germline V gene sequence: CDR1 MGHRA, CDR2 YSYEKL. Trimming stripped 3 bases from V and 1 base from J, with 13 bases between. The CDR3 length is 15 residues. DNA of the CDR3: TGCGCCAGCAGCCAGATAGGTGACGATTCCTACGAGCAGTACTTC. This gives the protein CASSQIGDDSYEQYF.

This clonotype came up many times. V usage is TRBV28 and J usage is TRBJ2-1, with 9 bases identical to TRBD2. Per germline, CDR1 MDHEN and CDR2 SYDVKM. The junction had 7 bases not matched to a gene; V was cut back by 5 bases and J by 2 bases. This CDR3 is built from 16 residues. Here the CDR3 DNA reads TGTGCCAGCAGTGAACAAGGGACTAGCCCCTACAATGAGCAGTTCTTC. Amino acid sequence: CASSEQGTSPYNEQFF.

This clonotype was observed a handful of times. V usage is TRBV9 and J usage is TRBJ2-5; the D gene is possibly TRBD1 (5 bases). CDR3 length equals 14 residues. The germline V gene encodes CDR1 SGDLS and CDR2 YYNGEE. Trimming pared 4 bases from V and 0 bases from J, leaving 10 bases between. The chain's CDR3 is CASSPSTDQETQYF. CDR3 DNA: TGTGCCAGCAGCCCCTCGACAGACCAAGAGACCCAGTACTTC.

This sequence joins TRBV4-1 and TRBJ2-3; TRBD1 is a possible D gene (6 bases). Per the germline V gene, CDR1 is MGHRA and CDR2 is YSYEKL. Trimming removed 1 base from V and 2 bases from J, with 13 bases in between. CDR3 length equals 16 residues. CDR3 sequence reads: CASSQVDDRPTDTQYF. The CDR3 bases are TGCGCCAGCAGCCAAGTGGACGACAGGCCCACAGATACGCAGTATTTT.